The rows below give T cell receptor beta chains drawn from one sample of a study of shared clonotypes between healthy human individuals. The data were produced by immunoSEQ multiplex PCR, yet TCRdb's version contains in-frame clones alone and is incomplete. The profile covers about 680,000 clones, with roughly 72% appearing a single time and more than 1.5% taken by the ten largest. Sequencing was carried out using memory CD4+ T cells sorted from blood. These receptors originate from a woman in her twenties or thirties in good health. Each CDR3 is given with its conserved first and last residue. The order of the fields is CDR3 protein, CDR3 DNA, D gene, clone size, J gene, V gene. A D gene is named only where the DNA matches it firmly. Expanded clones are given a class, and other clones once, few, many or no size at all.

CASSANPIEGLSNQPQHF,TGTGCCAGCAGTGCGAATCCCATAGAGGGCCTGAGCAATCAGCCCCAGCATTTT,.,.,TRBJ1-5,TRBV25-1
CASSLSGGRFTYEQYF,TGTGCCAGCAGTTTATCGGGGGGGCGTTTCACCTACGAGCAGTACTTC,.,few,TRBJ2-7,TRBV27
CSVETGATDTQYF,TGCAGCGTGGAAACAGGGGCGACAGATACGCAGTATTTT,TRBD1,.,TRBJ2-3,TRBV29-1
CASSPTGKGSQETQYF,TGTGCCAGCAGCCCAACGGGGAAAGGGAGCCAAGAGACCCAGTACTTC,.,.,TRBJ2-5,TRBV11-2
CASSLPASLETQYF,TGTGCCAGCAGCTTGCCGGCTAGCCTGGAGACCCAGTACTTC,.,.,TRBJ2-5,TRBV5-4
CAGASGGLSYEQYF,TGTGCCGGGGCTAGCGGCGGGCTATCCTACGAGCAGTACTTC,TRBD2,.,TRBJ2-7,TRBV2
CASSPALGSYEQYF,TGTGCCAGCTCACCTGCTCTGGGCTCCTACGAGCAGTACTTC,.,.,TRBJ2-7,TRBV18
CASSPGTSGRPLRAGELFF,TGCGCCAGCAGCCCAGGGACTAGCGGGAGGCCCCTCCGAGCCGGGGAGCTGTTTTTT,TRBD2,.,TRBJ2-2,TRBV4-1
CASSSGQLNTEAFF,TGTGCCAGCAGTTCCGGACAGCTGAACACTGAAGCTTTCTTT,.,.,TRBJ1-1,TRBV6-5
CASSSQDRGSGEQYF,TGTGCCAGCAGCTCCCAGGACAGGGGGTCGGGTGAGCAGTACTTC,TRBD1,few,TRBJ2-7,TRBV6-6
CASSFNPDKGKTQYF,TGTGCCAGCAGTTTCAACCCCGACAAGGGGAAGACCCAGTACTTC,.,.,TRBJ2-5,TRBV27
CASSLIRREFGNEQFF,TGTGCCAGCAGCTTAATCCGGCGGGAGTTTGGCAATGAGCAGTTCTTC,TRBD2,.,TRBJ2-1,TRBV7-8
CASSLTRTGPNTGELFF,TGTGCCAGCAGTTTAACACGGACAGGGCCGAACACCGGGGAGCTGTTTTTT,TRBD1,.,TRBJ2-2,TRBV27
CASSIRWPQQSRANVLTF,TGCGCCAGCAGTATCAGGTGGCCGCAACAAAGTCGGGCCAACGTCCTGACTTTC,.,.,TRBJ2-6,TRBV23-1
CASSLVSGHGYTF,TGTGCCAGCAGCTTGGTTAGCGGGCATGGCTACACCTTC,.,.,TRBJ1-2,TRBV5-4
CSVSGGLAGASSYNEQFF,TGCAGCGTATCAGGGGGACTAGCGGGAGCGAGCTCCTACAATGAGCAGTTCTTC,TRBD2,.,TRBJ2-1,TRBV29-1
CASRKRGSEDEQYF,TGTGCCAGTAGAAAGCGGGGGTCAGAGGACGAGCAGTACTTC,TRBD2,.,TRBJ2-7,TRBV19
CASSQEQGGSNQPQHF,TGTGCCAGCAGCCAAGAGCAGGGTGGCAGCAATCAGCCCCAGCATTTT,.,.,TRBJ1-5,TRBV4-2
CASSSGRVNEQFF,TGTGCCAGCAGCTCCGGGAGGGTGAATGAGCAGTTCTTC,TRBD2,.,TRBJ2-1,TRBV7-2
CASSPGLAGADEQFF,TGTGCCAGCAGCCCCGGACTAGCGGGCGCCGATGAGCAGTTCTTC,TRBD2,.,TRBJ2-1,TRBV27
CATDKIYGYTF,TGTGCCACGGACAAAATCTATGGCTACACCTTC,.,.,TRBJ1-2,TRBV6-1
CASSFEGAATGELFF,TGTGCCAGCAGCTTCGAGGGGGCGGCTACCGGGGAGCTGTTTTTT,TRBD1,.,TRBJ2-2,TRBV7-3
CASSPSGRYEQYF,TGTGCCAGCAGCCCTAGCGGGAGATACGAGCAGTACTTC,TRBD2,.,TRBJ2-7,TRBV14
CASSSDRRSSYEQYF,TGTGCCAGCAGCTCGGACAGGCGCAGCTCCTACGAGCAGTACTTC,TRBD1,.,TRBJ2-7,TRBV7-6
CASSLGTEISTDTQYF,TGCGCCAGCAGCTTGGGGACAGAAATTAGCACAGATACGCAGTATTTT,.,once,TRBJ2-3,TRBV5-1
CASKGADTQYF,TGTGCCAGCAAGGGGGCAGATACGCAGTATTTT,.,.,TRBJ2-3,TRBV6-6
CASSSRTSSYNEQFF,TGTGCCAGCAGCAGCAGGACCAGCTCCTACAATGAGCAGTTCTTC,.,.,TRBJ2-1,TRBV21-1
CASSLEGGSPYEQYF,TGTGCCAGCAGCTTGGAGGGGGGCTCGCCCTACGAGCAGTACTTC,.,.,TRBJ2-7,TRBV5-5
CAISATTGRIPEAFF,TGTGCCATCAGTGCCACCACCGGACGGATTCCTGAAGCTTTCTTT,.,.,TRBJ1-1,TRBV10-3
CASLERQGRNEKLFF,TGTGCCAGCTTAGAAAGACAGGGAAGAAATGAAAAACTGTTTTTT,TRBD1,few,TRBJ1-4,TRBV28
CASSQQGTGNTIYF,TGTGCCAGCAGTCAACAGGGAACTGGAAACACCATATATTTT,.,.,TRBJ1-3,TRBV2
CASSPYNPGTGNEKLFF,TGTGCCAGCTCACCCTACAACCCCGGGACAGGGAATGAAAAACTGTTTTTT,TRBD1,.,TRBJ1-4,TRBV18
CASSYSRERVYEQYF,TGTGCCAGCAGTTACTCCCGGGAGAGGGTCTACGAGCAGTACTTC,.,.,TRBJ2-7,TRBV6-6
CAWSVREYRYQETQYF,TGTGCCTGGAGTGTACGGGAGTACAGGTACCAAGAGACCCAGTACTTC,.,.,TRBJ2-5,TRBV30
CASSGENKKTQYF,TGTGCCAGTAGCGGGGAAAATAAGAAGACCCAGTACTTC,.,.,TRBJ2-5,TRBV19
CASSMAGQMNTEAFF,TGTGCCAGTAGTATGGCGGGGCAGATGAACACTGAAGCTTTCTTT,.,few,TRBJ1-1,TRBV19
CATSRARDRAYEQYF,TGTGCCACCAGCAGAGCGCGGGACAGAGCCTACGAGCAGTACTTC,.,.,TRBJ2-7,TRBV15